One sample yielded the 31 T cell receptor beta chains listed below, sequenced in a study of Graves' ophthalmopathy and Graves' hyperthyroidism. Researchers took RNA transcripts and amplified TCR beta CDR3 regions from them. HTBI primers were employed in first-round RT-PCR, then a second-round multiplex PCR followed. TCRdb itself ran the multiplex PCR reads through MiXCR, one entry per CDR3 protein. The sample carries 220,000 or so distinct CDR3 sequences, around a fifth recorded once. Specimen: peripheral blood. All receptors come from a woman between 45 and 65 years old with Graves' ophthalmopathy.

This clonotype was detected many times. This may be a read error: a much more frequent sequence differs by one nucleotide. The chain is built from TRBV28 and TRBJ1-1; D uncertain. V dropped 6 bases and J dropped 0 bases, with 5 bases sitting between them. Germline CDR1 and CDR2: MDHEN and SYDVKM. The CDR3 runs 12 residues. The CDR3 loop is CASRLMNTEAFF. DNA for the CDR3: TGTGCCAGCAGACTCATGAACACTGAAGCTTTCTTT.

This clonotype was recorded a few times. V gene TRBV5-1 combines with J gene TRBJ2-5; a weak D match, TRBD2 (5 bases). Between the trimmed V and J ends, which lost 4 bases and 5 bases, there was a span of 12 bases. This CDR3 is built from 13 residues. The germline V gene encodes CDR1 SGHRS and CDR2 YFSETQ. This chain's CDR3 is CASSPEVVETQYF. The CDR3 DNA is TGCGCCAGCAGCCCGGAGGTTGTGGAGACCCAGTACTTC.

This clonotype was seen at least ten times. This rearrangement joins TRBV6-2 or TRBV6-3 to TRBJ2-1, with a tentative D call TRBD2 (6 bases). Trimming removed 2 bases from V and 1 base from J, with 18 bases in between. In germline, CDR1 is MNHEY, CDR2 SVGEGT. This CDR3 is built from 18 residues. CDR3 amino acids: CASSYGGTSQGSYNEQFF. Written as DNA, the CDR3 is TGTGCCAGCAGTTACGGGGGAACTAGCCAGGGATCCTACAATGAGCAGTTCTTC.

This clonotype is judged medium-sized. V and J are TRBV11-2 and TRBJ2-7; 7 nucleotides align to TRBD2. The CDR3 sequence is 16 residues long. Germline CDR1 SGHAT, CDR2 FQNNGV. Trimming removed 0 bases from V and 6 bases from J; junction bases left unmatched: 11. The CDR3 loop reads CASSLEWGGSQGEQYF. In nucleotides, the CDR3 is TGTGCCAGCAGCTTAGAATGGGGCGGGAGTCAAGGCGAGCAGTACTTC.

This clonotype appeared many times. This rearrangement joins TRBV19 to TRBJ1-5, with D possibly matching TRBD1 (5 bases). CDR1 is LNHDA and CDR2 is SQIVND in the germline V gene (reference sequence). The germline V and J ends were trimmed by 6 bases and 7 bases, with 19 bases remaining between them. The CDR3 covers 15 residues. The CDR3 DNA reads TGTGCCAGTAGGGGAAGAGGAGGGGTTGGGCAGCCCCAGCATTTT. Translating gives CASRGRGGVGQPQHF.

This clonotype was recorded at least ten times. The chain uses TRBV9 and TRBJ1-2; D gene uncertain. The ends were cut back, 0 bases at V and 3 bases at J, with 9 bases in the middle. The germline gives CDR1 SGDLS, CDR2 YYNGEE. This CDR3 region has 14 residues. Here the CDR3 reads CASSVGIQDYGYTF. Here the CDR3 DNA reads TGTGCCAGCAGCGTAGGGATTCAGGACTATGGCTACACCTTC.

This clonotype has ten or more counts. The J gene is TRBJ1-1, the V gene TRBV29-1; the D gene is possibly TRBD1 (5 bases). The germline CDR1 and CDR2 sequences are SQVTM and ANQGSEA. V lost 3 bases and J lost 2, with 13 bases in between. CDR3 length: 14 amino acids. The CDR3, as DNA: TGCAGCGTTGAGGGACGGGGGAGAAACACTGAAGCTTTCTTT. It is translated as CSVEGRGRNTEAFF.

This clonotype was recorded many times. This chain links TRBV12-3 or TRBV12-4 with TRBJ2-7; TRBD2 might be the D (5 bases). This CDR3 contains 15 residues. With 6 bases removed from V and 3 bases from J, the gap between germline ends came to 18 bases. The CDR3 here is CASRIGRRNDYEQYF. The DNA for the CDR3 is TGTGCCAGCAGGATTGGACGGAGGAATGACTACGAGCAGTACTTC.

This clonotype was seen a handful of times. The chain employs TRBV30 and TRBJ1-1, with a weak D call TRBD1 (6 bases). The CDR3 covers 13 residues. V was clipped by 2 bases and J by 8 bases, with 15 bases between them. CDR1 is GTSNPN, CDR2 SVGIG, per germline (reference sequence). This chain's CDR3 is CAWSFPPGVEAFF. CDR3 sequence (DNA): TGTGCCTGGAGTTTCCCGCCAGGGGTAGAAGCTTTCTTT.

Turning to this clonotype: Compared with germline, one end of the junction differs, possibly owing to a read error. The chain recombines TRBV12-3 or TRBV12-4 with TRBJ2-7; no firm D call. The CDR3 spans 16 residues. CDR3 sequence (DNA): TGTGCCACCAGTGATTCTCGGGCCCCGAGCTCCTACGAGCAGTACTTC. It encodes CATSDSRAPSSYEQYF.

This clonotype appeared many times. The chain combines TRBV12-3 or TRBV12-4 with TRBJ1-2; the D is unclear. Trimming removed 4 bases from V and 4 bases from J, with 13 bases in between. This CDR3 has 14 residues. The CDR3 DNA reads TGTGCCAGCAGTTCCCTAGTTAGGACCTATGGCTACACCTTC. Its translation is CASSSLVRTYGYTF.

In this sample, this clonotype turned up many times. This sequence joins TRBV10-3 and TRBJ2-7, with TRBD2 as a possible D gene (6 bases). Germline-derived CDR1 and CDR2 are ENHRY and SYGVKD. This CDR3 has 15 amino acids. V was trimmed by 3 bases and J by 2 bases, leaving 14 bases between them. The CDR3, as DNA: TGTGCCATCAGTGAAGGAGGGAGTTCCCCCTACGAGCAGTACTTC. Its protein product is CAISEGGSSPYEQYF.

This clonotype was seen at least ten times. V usage is TRBV5-1 and J usage is TRBJ2-5, with TRBD2 matching over 8 bases. Trimming cost V 1 base and J 2 bases; bases outside gene matches: 4. CDR3 length equals 15 residues. CDR1 SGHRS and CDR2 YFSETQ come from the germline V gene. Here the CDR3 DNA reads TGCGCCAGCAGCTTGAGGGTAGCGGGGCAAGAGACCCAGTACTTC. Translation: CASSLRVAGQETQYF. Based on the CDR3 plus reference TRBV5-1 and TRBJ2-5, the full variable domain is KAGVTQTPRYLIKTRGQQVTLSCSPISGHRSVSWYQQTPGQGLQFLFEYFSETQRNKGNFPGRFSGRQFSNSRSEMNVSTLELGDSALYLCASSLRVAGQETQYFGPGTRLLVL.

This clonotype appeared many times. This rearrangement joins TRBV11-2 to TRBJ2-7; D unclear. In germline, CDR1 is SGHAT, CDR2 FQNNGV. CDR3 length equals 14 residues. The V end was cut by 3 bases, the J end by 1 base, with 10 bases between. CDR3 in DNA: TGTGCCAGCAGCTTCACCGGCGGATCCTACGAGCAGTACTTC. It is translated as CASSFTGGSYEQYF.

This clonotype has a count of ten or more. This chain uses TRBV5-1 with TRBJ1-1; 8 bases are a match to TRBD1. V lost 4 bases and J lost 4; bases outside the gene matches: 12. CDR3 length: 16 amino acids. Germline V gene lookup returns CDR1 SGHRS and CDR2 YFSETQ. CDR3 sequence reads: CASSLGQAAQITEAFF. In DNA form, the CDR3 reads TGCGCCAGCAGCCTGGGACAGGCGGCCCAGATCACTGAAGCTTTCTTT.

This clonotype was observed at least ten times. The chain recombines TRBV7-2 with TRBJ2-7; 11 bases are a match to TRBD1. Trimming took 2 bases from V and 2 from J; bases not matched to a gene: 5. The germline CDR1 and CDR2 sequences are SGHTA and FQGNSA. The CDR3 has 16 amino acids. The CDR3, as DNA: TGTGCCAGCAGCTTACCGGGACAGGGGGTTCCCTACGAGCAGTACTTC. The encoded protein is CASSLPGQGVPYEQYF.

The rearrangement links TRBV6-1 to TRBJ2-5; D gene uncertain. Per germline, CDR1 MNHNS and CDR2 SASEGT. V lost 1 base, J lost 2 bases, and 5 bases lay in between. The CDR3 sequence is 13 residues long. The chain's CDR3 is CASSEGHQETQYF. The CDR3 DNA is TGTGCCAGCAGTGAAGGGCATCAAGAGACCCAGTACTTC.

This chain links TRBV12-3 or TRBV12-4 with TRBJ1-1, with D perhaps matching TRBD1 (6 bases). The V end was cut by 6 bases, the J end by 1 base, with 15 bases between. This CDR3 is 15 amino acids long. CDR3 nucleotide sequence: TGTGCCAGCAGCTCAGGGGTCCGGGCGAACACTGAAGCTTTCTTT. Translating gives CASSSGVRANTEAFF.

This sequence joins TRBV27 and TRBJ1-2, with 7 bases fitting TRBD1. Germline V gene data show CDR1 as MNHEY and CDR2 as SMNVEV (reference sequence). The CDR3 covers 14 residues. V shed 6 bases, J shed 8 bases, and the junction held 12 bases outside the gene matches. CDR3 sequence: CASRKLTGAGGYTF. In DNA, the CDR3 is TGTGCCAGCAGAAAACTAACAGGGGCGGGAGGCTACACCTTC.

This chain links TRBV28 with TRBJ1-2, with TRBD1 identical over 7 bases. The V and J ends lost 4 bases and 2 bases, in that order; junction bases with no gene match: 10. The CDR3 is made up of 16 amino acids. The V gene's germline CDR1 is MDHEN and CDR2 SYDVKM. CDR3 DNA: TGTGCCAGCAGTTGGACAGGAAGGGCGGGGAACTATGGCTACACCTTC. Translation gives CASSWTGRAGNYGYTF.

The rearrangement links TRBV28 to TRBJ1-3; 9 bases fit TRBD1. Germline lookup yields CDR1 MDHEN and CDR2 SYDVKM. The CDR3 is 16 residues long. V shed 7 bases, J shed 2 bases, and the junction held 9 bases outside the gene matches. The DNA of the CDR3 is TGTGCCAGCAAAGGTCATACAGGGGGCCCTGGAAACACCATATATTTT. Protein: CASKGHTGGPGNTIYF.

This chain connects TRBV5-1 to TRBJ2-7, with 13 bases fitting TRBD2. The CDR3 runs 18 residues. The V gene's germline CDR1 is SGHRS and CDR2 YFSETQ. With 4 bases clipped from V and 3 bases from J, the junction kept 13 bases outside the gene matches. This chain's CDR3 is CASSRRTSGSAGVYEQYF. CDR3 nucleotides: TGCGCCAGCAGCCGAAGGACTAGCGGGAGTGCGGGGGTCTACGAGCAGTACTTC.

About this clonotype itself: The CDR3 ends on some other residue instead of the conserved phenylalanine or tryptophan, so this is likely a read error. The genes are TRBV6-2 or TRBV6-3 and TRBJ2-7, with unresolved D. V was trimmed by 5 bases and J by 3 bases, leaving 17 bases between them. The germline V gene encodes CDR1 MNHEY and CDR2 SVGEGT. This CDR3 has 15 residues. The CDR3 loop is CASSTIKTGLYEQYL. CDR3 coding DNA: TGTGCCAGCAGTACGATTAAGACGGGCCTCTACGAGCAGTACCTC.

The table lists this clonotype with a few counts. A much larger clone differs from this one at a single base, so this may be a read error. The chain joins TRBV10-3 to TRBJ2-7; 7 bases line up with TRBD2. This CDR3 is built from 11 residues. Germline V gene lookup returns CDR1 ENHRY and CDR2 SYGVKD. CDR3 DNA: TGTGCCATCAGTGATGGGGGGGAGCAGTGCTTC. Translated: CAISDGGEQCF.

This clonotype was detected many times. The chain recombines TRBV9 with TRBJ1-1; D gene uncertain. Germline loops: CDR1 SGDLS, CDR2 YYNGEE. Trimming shortened V by 4 bases and J by 2 bases, and 9 bases separated the two germline ends. The CDR3 contains 13 residues. CDR3: CASSQTSNTEAFF. In DNA, the CDR3 is TGTGCCAGCAGCCAGACTTCTAACACTGAAGCTTTCTTT.

The chain has TRBV3-1 and TRBJ1-1, with 8 bases that match TRBD1. The germline gives CDR1 LGHDT, CDR2 YNNKEL (reference sequence). The CDR3 contains 16 residues. With 5 bases clipped from V and 2 bases from J, the junction kept 10 bases outside the gene matches. CDR3 loop: CASSSGQGRPNTEAFF. The CDR3, as DNA: TGTGCCAGCAGCAGCGGACAGGGAAGACCCAACACTGAAGCTTTCTTT.

This chain links TRBV7-3 with TRBJ2-2; no firm D call. This CDR3 spans 14 amino acids. The ends were cut back, 1 base at V and 0 bases at J, with 3 bases in the middle. The V gene's germline CDR1 is SGHTA and CDR2 FQGTGA. The CDR3 DNA is TGTGCCAGCAGCTTAAATACGAACACCGGGGAGCTGTTTTTT. Protein product: CASSLNTNTGELFF.

This clonotype has only a few counts. J is TRBJ2-2 and V is TRBV20-1; perhaps TRBD2 as D (6 bases). Germline V gene data show CDR1 as DFQATT and CDR2 as SNEGSKA (reference sequence). Deletions cut 0 bases from V and 4 bases from J, with 9 bases between. The CDR3 is 14 residues long. The CDR3 sequence: CSARDSSGTGELFF. The CDR3 DNA reads as TGCAGTGCTAGAGATAGTAGCGGCACCGGGGAGCTGTTTTTT.

Many counts were recorded for this clonotype. This chain links TRBV7-8 with TRBJ2-7; D uncertain. Germline-derived CDR1 and CDR2 are SGHVS and FQNEAQ. The CDR3 runs 14 residues. V was clipped by 1 base and J by 3 bases, with 10 bases between them. The CDR3 sequence: CASSLEGEHYEQYF. Written as DNA, the CDR3 is TGTGCCAGCAGCTTAGAGGGCGAACACTACGAGCAGTACTTC.

This chain connects TRBV5-6 to TRBJ2-5; 7 bases match TRBD1. Germline lookup yields CDR1 SGHDT and CDR2 YYEEEE. The CDR3 covers 15 residues. The ends lost 2 bases at V and 2 bases at J; junction bases unmatched: 6. This CDR3 is CASSFRTGLQETQYF. In DNA form, the CDR3 reads TGTGCCAGCAGCTTCAGGACAGGACTGCAAGAGACCCAGTACTTC.

This clonotype was counted ten times or more. The chain employs TRBV6-5 and TRBJ2-7, with TRBD2 identical over 8 bases. This CDR3 region has 14 residues. CDR1 MNHEY and CDR2 SVGAGI come from the germline V gene. Trimming took 5 bases from V and 7 from J; bases not matched to a gene: 10. The CDR3 DNA follows: TGTGCCAGCAGTAACGCCAGGGGCGGGGGGGAGCAGTACTTC. Translation: CASSNARGGGEQYF.